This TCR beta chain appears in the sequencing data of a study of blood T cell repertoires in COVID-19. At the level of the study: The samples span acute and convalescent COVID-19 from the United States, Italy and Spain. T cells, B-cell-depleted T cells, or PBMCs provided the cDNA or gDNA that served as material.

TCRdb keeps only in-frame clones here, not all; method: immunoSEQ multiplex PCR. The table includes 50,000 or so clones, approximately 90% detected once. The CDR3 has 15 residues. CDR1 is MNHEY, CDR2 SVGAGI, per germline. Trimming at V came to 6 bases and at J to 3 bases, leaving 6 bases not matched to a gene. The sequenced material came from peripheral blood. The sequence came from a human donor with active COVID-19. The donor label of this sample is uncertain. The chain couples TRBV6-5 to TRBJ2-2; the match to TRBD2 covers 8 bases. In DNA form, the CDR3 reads TGTGCCAGCAGAGAGCGGGAGACCTACACCGGGGAGCTGTTTTTT. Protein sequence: CASRERETYTGELFF.